Below, 18 T cell receptor beta chains from the same sample are listed, as sequenced in a study of spatial heterogeneity in lung cancer. General study points: Counts of expanded alpha and beta TCRs within tumors tracked the tumor nonsynonymous mutation count.

TCRdb reprocessed the 5' RACE reads with MiXCR, giving one entry per CDR3 protein. The data show 4,000 to 5,500 distinct CDR3 sequences, with under 15% seen just once and approximately 25% held by the top ten. Specified time point: sample taken at primary tumor resection. These receptors have no known antigen. Specimen: lung tumor tissue, collected at surgery. The receptors stem from a male donor with early-stage non-small cell lung cancer.

This clonotype is large by share. The rearrangement uses TRBV29-1 and TRBJ2-1; the match to TRBD1 covers 8 bases. The CDR3 has 14 amino acids. The V gene's germline CDR1 is SQVTM and CDR2 ANQGSEA. Trimming cost V 1 base and J 10 bases; bases outside gene matches: 9. CDR3 sequence (DNA): TGCAGCGTTGAAGGGACAGGGATCGCTGGGGAGCAGTTCTTC. Amino acids: CSVEGTGIAGEQFF.

There are many counts of this clonotype. The chain couples TRBV20-1 to TRBJ1-3; no definite D call. The CDR3 runs 13 residues. Germline values: CDR1 DFQATT, CDR2 SNEGSKA (reference sequence). The V end was cut by 6 bases, the J end by 4 bases, with 13 bases between. The CDR3 DNA is TGCAGTGCCAAACACGGTAGAGGAAACACCATATATTTT. It specifies CSAKHGRGNTIYF.

In its sample, this clonotype was seen many times. The chain combines TRBV28 with TRBJ2-2; D is possibly TRBD2 (5 bases). Trimming took off 5 bases at V and 7 bases at J, with 8 bases between the two ends. This CDR3 has 12 residues. Germline lookup yields CDR1 MDHEN and CDR2 SYDVKM. The DNA for the CDR3 is TGTGCCAGCAGTATCACTAGCGGGGAGCTGTTTTTT. It codes for CASSITSGELFF.

This clonotype is judged medium-sized. This chain uses TRBV14 with TRBJ2-1; a weak D match, TRBD2 (5 bases). This CDR3 has 12 residues. Trimming removed 1 base at V and 9 bases at J, with 7 bases between. Germline V CDR1 and CDR2: SGHDN, FVKESK. CDR3 DNA: TGTGCCAGCAGCCAAGCGGGGTTTGAGCAGTTCTTC. Amino acids: CASSQAGFEQFF.

The CDR3 sequence: CASSFRGADGYTF. Written as DNA, the CDR3 is TGTGCCAGCAGTTTTCGGGGGGCTGATGGCTACACCTTC. The rearrangement uses TRBV12-3 or TRBV12-4 and TRBJ1-2, with D perhaps TRBD1 (6 bases). V was cut by 3 bases and J by 6 bases, with 11 bases left in between. CDR3 size: 13 residues.

This clonotype was found many times. The chain recombines TRBV5-6 with TRBJ2-4; 11 nucleotides match TRBD2. The CDR3 has 18 residues. Unmatched junction bases numbered 14, after V lost 3 bases and J lost 6 bases. Germline V gene sequence: CDR1 SGHDT, CDR2 YYEEEE. CDR3 nucleotide sequence: TGTGCCAGCAGCTCGACTAGCGGGACATCGCTTATTGGAAACATTCAGTACTTC. Amino acids: CASSSTSGTSLIGNIQYF.

This clonotype came up many times. This chain joins TRBV6-5 and TRBJ2-4, with TRBD1 matching over 7 bases. Losses at the gene ends were 5 bases for V and 0 bases for J; bases not matched to a gene: 10. The CDR3 consists of 17 residues. The germline CDR1 and CDR2 sequences are MNHEY and SVGAGI. CDR3 nucleotide sequence: TGTGCCAGCAGTCCCGGGACAGCCCGATTAGCCAAAAACATTCAGTACTTC. It yields the protein CASSPGTARLAKNIQYF.

This clonotype was observed a handful of times. This sequence joins TRBV7-9 and TRBJ1-1; D remains unclear. The CDR3 covers 13 residues. The V end lost 5 bases, the J end lost 5 bases, and 12 bases lay between the germline ends. Germline-derived CDR1 and CDR2 are SEHNR and FQNEAQ (reference sequence). The CDR3 DNA sequence: TGTGCCAGCAGCCCGGGCCGCGGGACTGAAGCTTTCTTT. It specifies CASSPGRGTEAFF.

This clonotype counts as medium-sized. The chain joins TRBV7-2 to TRBJ1-2, with TRBD1 matching 11 bases. CDR1 and CDR2 (germline): SGHTA, FQGNSA. CDR3 length equals 15 residues. The J segment lost 7 bases and the V segment lost 5 bases, leaving 9 bases of the junction unmatched. CDR3 region: CASSPRGQGDSGYTF. The CDR3 DNA reads as TGTGCCAGCAGCCCGAGGGGACAGGGGGACTCTGGCTACACCTTC.

This clonotype was recorded many times. The CDR3 region has the DNA TGTGCCAGCAGCCAAGGGCTAGCGGGGGAGACCTACGAGCAGTACTTC. It yields the protein CASSQGLAGETYEQYF. The chain joins TRBV3-1 to TRBJ2-7; 10 nucleotides agree with TRBD2. The CDR3 length is 16 residues. J was trimmed by 2 bases and V by 1 base; bases with no gene match: 5. Germline loops: CDR1 LGHDT, CDR2 YNNKEL (reference sequence).

Sample share makes this clonotype medium-sized. The rearrangement links TRBV30 to TRBJ1-2; D remains ambiguous. Germline V gene sequence: CDR1 GTSNPN, CDR2 SVGIG (reference sequence). This CDR3 comprises 13 residues. V gave up 4 bases and J gave up 4 bases, with 13 bases separating them. The CDR3 coding sequence is TGTGCCTGGACTGTGGGAGGGAGCTATGGCTACACCTTC. It is translated as CAWTVGGSYGYTF.

Sample share makes this clonotype medium-sized (0.01 to 0.1%). The chain joins TRBV7-2 to TRBJ2-2; D might be TRBD1 (6 bases). Germline V gene sequence: CDR1 SGHTA, CDR2 FQGNSA. V was shortened by 2 bases and J by 3 bases, with 13 bases between the two germline ends. The CDR3 loop spans 16 amino acids. CDR3 bases: TGTGCCAGCAGCTTATCCGACAGGATAGACACCGGGGAGCTGTTTTTT. Translated, it gives CASSLSDRIDTGELFF.

Relative to its sample, this clonotype is medium-sized (0.01 to 0.1%). The V and J genes are TRBV7-2 and TRBJ2-2; no firm D call. Germline lookup yields CDR1 SGHTA and CDR2 FQGNSA. Trimming removed 2 bases at V and 10 bases at J, with 8 bases between. This CDR3 has 12 amino acids. The CDR3 bases are TGTGCCAGCAGCTTAAGACTGGCGGAGCTGTTTTTT. This sequence encodes CASSLRLAELFF. The full variable domain, completed using reference TRBV7-2 and TRBJ2-2, is GAGVSQSPSNKVTEKGKDVELRCDPISGHTALYWYRQSLGQGLEFLIYFQGNSAPDKSGLPSDRFSAERTGGSVSTLTIQRTQQEDSAVYLCASSLRLAELFFGEGSRLTVL.

This clonotype has a count of ten or more. V is TRBV3-1 and J is TRBJ2-1; the D call may be TRBD1 or TRBD2 (6 bases each). Germline-derived CDR1 and CDR2 are LGHDT and YNNKEL (reference sequence). The CDR3 has 13 amino acids. The germline V and J ends were trimmed by 8 bases and 9 bases, with 17 bases remaining between them. The CDR3 loop is CASGDNWGGEQFF. The CDR3, as DNA: TGTGCCAGCGGGGACAACTGGGGAGGTGAGCAGTTCTTC.

The chain recombines TRBV5-1 with TRBJ2-1; D is ambiguous. Germline V gene sequence: CDR1 SGHRS, CDR2 YFSETQ. The CDR3 length is 13 residues. The ends were cut back, 3 bases at V and 4 bases at J, with 8 bases in the middle. The chain's CDR3 is CASSSSPYNEQFF. The CDR3 DNA reads TGCGCCAGCAGCTCCTCTCCATACAATGAGCAGTTCTTC.

Many counts were recorded for this clonotype. In DNA form, the CDR3 reads TGTGCCACCAGTTGCAAACCCGGGACAGGGCCAACCTACGAGCAGTACTTC. Translating it yields CATSCKPGTGPTYEQYF. The chain has TRBV24-1 and TRBJ2-7; TRBD1 agrees at 9 bases. Germline V gene lookup returns CDR1 KGHDR and CDR2 SFDVKD. V gave up 6 bases and J gave up 2 bases; unmatched junction bases: 13. The CDR3 length is 17 residues.

This clonotype rates as large. The chain uses TRBV29-1 and TRBJ1-2; the D is unclear. The germline V and J ends were trimmed by 7 bases and 8 bases, with 14 bases remaining between them. The CDR3 sequence is 11 residues long. The germline CDR1 and CDR2 sequences are SQVTM and ANQGSEA. CDR3 residues: CSATTGKGYTF. The CDR3 DNA sequence: TGCAGCGCCACAACGGGGAAGGGCTACACCTTC.

At least ten counts were recorded for this clonotype. The rearrangement links TRBV6-6 to TRBJ1-6; 7 bases are a match to TRBD1. In germline, CDR1 is MNHNY, CDR2 SVGAGI (reference sequence). There are 14 residues in the CDR3. The J segment lost 7 bases and the V segment lost 6 bases, leaving 6 bases of the junction unmatched. CDR3 DNA sequence: TGTGCCAGCAGCCCGGACAGGAGAAATTCACCCCTCCACTTT. Its translation is CASSPDRRNSPLHF.